This TCR beta chain was retrieved from a study of T cell responses to AZD1222 COVID-19 vaccine. Turning to the study itself: Both about-4-week and about-12-week second-dose recipients were combined.

Produced via immunoSEQ multiplex PCR; TCRdb's table is partial and in-frame only. The repertoire holds around 100,000 clones, more than 75% seen once, with 2.5% to 4% in the top ten. Study-wide points: Researchers took repertoire samples only after the peak T cell response had come. Two doses of AZD1222 preceded a rise in Spike-specific TCR breadth and depth.

To note about this clone: The antigen remains unidentified.

J was trimmed by 5 bases and V by 5 bases; bases with no gene match: 7. The CDR3 sequence is 15 residues long. Germline V gene sequence: CDR1 PRHDT, CDR2 FYEKMQ (reference sequence). This specimen was peripheral blood, taken on day 0 of AZD1222 vaccination. This chain links TRBV13 with TRBJ2-3, with 10 bases matching TRBD2. The receptor comes from an adult in good health. CDR3 coding DNA: TGTGCCAGCAGCCCCGGACTAGCGGAGTTAGATACGCAGTATTTT. Its translation: CASSPGLAELDTQYF.